This T cell receptor (beta chain) came from a study of regulatory T cells in long-lasting Graves disease. Overall study findings and caveats: Persistent disease was characterized by preferential usage of TRBV28, TRBJ1-2 and TRBJ2-5.

The TCR beta library used iRepertoire HTBI primers with Arm-PCR amplification of CDR3. TCRdb reanalysed the multiplex PCR reads using MiXCR and keeps one entry per CDR3 protein. Found here are more than 350,000 distinct CDR3 sequences, about 15% of them singletons; the top ten hold over 15%. Documented time point: newly diagnosed GD, antithyroid drugs for less than 3 months. RNA isolated from PBMCs was used to make the TCR library. With regard to this clonotype: What it binds is not known.

The germline CDR1 and CDR2 sequences are SGDLS and YYNGEE. The CDR3 loop spans 16 amino acids. With V trimmed by 0 bases and J by 9 bases, 12 bases remained unmatched. Another study also made use of these data, one on T cells in Graves' hyperthyroidism and ophthalmopathy.

The receptor comes from a woman under 40 with Graves disease. The specimen was peripheral blood mononuclear cells (PBMCs), collected at new diagnosis, from a patient treated with antithyroid drugs. The gene calls are TRBV9 and TRBJ2-3; 8 bases are a match to TRBD2. The CDR3 DNA sequence: TGTGCCAGCAGCGTAGAAGCGGGAGCCCCCGGGAAGACGCAGTATTTT. As protein: CASSVEAGAPGKTQYF. Full variable domain (missing parts from reference TRBV9 and TRBJ2-3): DSGVTQTPKHLITATGQRVTLRCSPRSGDLSVYWYQQSLDQGLQFLIQYYNGEERAKGNILERFSAQQFPDLHSELNLSSLELGDSALYFCASSVEAGAPGKTQYFGPGTRLTVL.